The clone carrying this T cell receptor beta chain has ten or more counts. These data belong to a study of T cells in Graves' hyperthyroidism and ophthalmopathy. The CDR3 contains 15 residues. After removal of 7 bases from V and 6 bases from J, the junction contained 8 bases not matched to a gene. Germline CDR1 MDHEN, CDR2 SYDVKM. Amplification targeted TCR beta CDR3 regions from RNA transcripts. During a first-round RT-PCR of the TCR CDR3, the HTBI primer set was used. TCRdb analysed the multiplex PCR reads with MiXCR anew, one entry per CDR3 protein. The sample records some 570,000 distinct CDR3 sequences, roughly 15% being singletons.

The sample taken for sequencing was blood. The rearrangement joins TRBV28 to TRBJ1-5; TRBD1 aligns across 11 bases. The clonotype was recovered from a woman aged 18-30 years with Graves' ophthalmopathy. This CDR3 reads CASTGDRGKGQPQHF. The CDR3 DNA sequence: TGTGCCAGCACCGGGGACAGGGGGAAGGGTCAGCCCCAGCATTTT.